This T cell receptor beta chain came from a study of graft-versus-host responses after intestinal transplantation. Study-wide results and limits: Patients with graft-donor T cell macrochimerism had high graft-versus-host to host-versus-graft clonal ratios in allografts. Present in recipient marrow, GvH clones included some that appeared first in ileum or blood.

Produced via immunoSEQ multiplex PCR; TCRdb's table is partial and in-frame only. The profile shows about 100,000 clones, roughly 87% of them singletons. Regarding this clone: Its antigen is unidentified.

Germline V gene sequence: CDR1 MGHRA, CDR2 YSYEKL. This CDR3 has 17 amino acids. V gave up 7 bases and J gave up 1 base; unmatched junction bases: 15. This clonotype was sampled from a human donor who was the organ donor for an intestinal transplant. The chain combines TRBV4-1 with TRBJ2-5, with 7 nucleotides matching TRBD2. Specimen: unstimulated CD4+ T cells sorted from spleen or lymph node cells, collected before transplant. DNA of the CDR3: TGCGCCAGCAAACCAAGTTTGGGGGGGAGGATCCAAGAGACCCAGTACTTC. Amino acid sequence: CASKPSLGGRIQETQYF.